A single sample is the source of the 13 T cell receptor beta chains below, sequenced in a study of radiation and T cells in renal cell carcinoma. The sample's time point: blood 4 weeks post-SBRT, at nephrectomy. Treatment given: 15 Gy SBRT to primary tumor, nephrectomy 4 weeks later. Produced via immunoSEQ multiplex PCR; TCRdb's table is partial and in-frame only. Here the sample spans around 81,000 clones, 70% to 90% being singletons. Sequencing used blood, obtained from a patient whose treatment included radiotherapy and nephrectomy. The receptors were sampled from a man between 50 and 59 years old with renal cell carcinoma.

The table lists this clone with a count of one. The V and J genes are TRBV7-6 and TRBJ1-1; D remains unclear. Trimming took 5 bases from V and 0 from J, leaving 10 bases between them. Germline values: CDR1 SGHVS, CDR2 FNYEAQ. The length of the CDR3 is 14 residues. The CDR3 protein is CASSVTVMNTEAFF. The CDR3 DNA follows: TGTGCCAGCAGCGTAACAGTTATGAACACTGAAGCTTTCTTT.

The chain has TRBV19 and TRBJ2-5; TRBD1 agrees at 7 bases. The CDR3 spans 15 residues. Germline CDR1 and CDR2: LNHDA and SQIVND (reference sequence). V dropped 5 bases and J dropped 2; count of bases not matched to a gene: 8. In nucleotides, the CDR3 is TGTGCCAGTAGTGCCTCGACAGGGAATCAAGAGACCCAGTACTTC. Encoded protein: CASSASTGNQETQYF. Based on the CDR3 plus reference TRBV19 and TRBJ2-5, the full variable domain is DGGITQSPKYLFRKEGQNVTLSCEQNLNHDAMYWYRQDPGQGLRLIYYSQIVNDFQKGDIAEGYSVSREKKESFPLTVTSAQKNPTAFYLCASSASTGNQETQYFGPGTRLLVL.

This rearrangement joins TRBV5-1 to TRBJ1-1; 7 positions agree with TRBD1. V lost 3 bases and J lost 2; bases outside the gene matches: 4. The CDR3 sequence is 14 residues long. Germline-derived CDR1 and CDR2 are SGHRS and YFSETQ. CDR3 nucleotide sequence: TGCGCCAGCAGCTCGGGACAGCTAAACACTGAAGCTTTCTTT. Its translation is CASSSGQLNTEAFF.

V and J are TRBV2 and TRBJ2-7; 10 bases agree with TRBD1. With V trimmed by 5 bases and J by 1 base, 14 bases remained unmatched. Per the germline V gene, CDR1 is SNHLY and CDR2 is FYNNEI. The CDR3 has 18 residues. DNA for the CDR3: TGTGCCAGCAGTCCAACGCCGGGACAGGGGAGAGGATCCTACGAGCAGTACTTC. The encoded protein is CASSPTPGQGRGSYEQYF.

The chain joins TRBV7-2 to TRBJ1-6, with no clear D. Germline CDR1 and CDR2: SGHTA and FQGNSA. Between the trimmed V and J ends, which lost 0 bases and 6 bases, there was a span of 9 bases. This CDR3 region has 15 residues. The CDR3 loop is CASSLASDSNSPLHF. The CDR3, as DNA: TGTGCCAGCAGCTTAGCCTCGGATAGTAATTCACCCCTCCACTTT.

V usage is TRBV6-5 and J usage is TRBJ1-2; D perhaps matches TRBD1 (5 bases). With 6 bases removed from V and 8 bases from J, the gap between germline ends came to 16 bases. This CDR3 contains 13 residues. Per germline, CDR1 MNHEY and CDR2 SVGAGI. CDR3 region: CASRVSGLRGYTF. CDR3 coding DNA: TGTGCCAGCAGAGTTTCAGGGCTAAGAGGCTACACCTTC.

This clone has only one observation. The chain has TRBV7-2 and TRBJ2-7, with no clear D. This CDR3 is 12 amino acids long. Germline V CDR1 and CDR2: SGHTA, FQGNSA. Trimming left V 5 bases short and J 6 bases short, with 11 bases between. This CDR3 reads CASSPEWREQYF. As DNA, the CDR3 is TGTGCCAGCAGCCCTGAATGGCGCGAGCAGTACTTC.

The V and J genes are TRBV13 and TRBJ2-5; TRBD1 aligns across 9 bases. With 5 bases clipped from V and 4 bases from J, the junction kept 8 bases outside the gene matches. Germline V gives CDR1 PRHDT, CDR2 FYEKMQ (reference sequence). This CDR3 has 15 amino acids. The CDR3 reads CASSARDRVRETQYF. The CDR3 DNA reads TGTGCCAGCAGCGCCCGGGACAGGGTTAGAGAGACCCAGTACTTC.

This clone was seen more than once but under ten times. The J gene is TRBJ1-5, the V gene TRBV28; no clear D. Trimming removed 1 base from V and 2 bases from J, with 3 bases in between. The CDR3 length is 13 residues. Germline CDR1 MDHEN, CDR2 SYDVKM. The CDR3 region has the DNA TGTGCCAGCAGTTTATCCGGCAATCAGCCCCAGCATTTT. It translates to CASSLSGNQPQHF.

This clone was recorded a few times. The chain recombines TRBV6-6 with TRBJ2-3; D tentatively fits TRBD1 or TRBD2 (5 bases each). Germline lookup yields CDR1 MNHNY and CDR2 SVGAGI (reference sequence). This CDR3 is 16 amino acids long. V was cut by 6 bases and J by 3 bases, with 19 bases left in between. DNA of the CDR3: TGTGCCAGCAGCGATCCCGGGACCTCCGGGACAGATACGCAGTATTTT. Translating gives CASSDPGTSGTDTQYF.

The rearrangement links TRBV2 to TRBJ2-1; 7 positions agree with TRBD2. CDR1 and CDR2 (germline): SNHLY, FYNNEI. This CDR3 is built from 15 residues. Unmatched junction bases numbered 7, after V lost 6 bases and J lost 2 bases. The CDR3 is CASRETSEAYNEQFF. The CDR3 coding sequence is TGTGCCAGCAGGGAAACTAGCGAAGCCTACAATGAGCAGTTCTTC. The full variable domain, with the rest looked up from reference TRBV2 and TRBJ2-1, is EPEVTQTPSHQVTQMGQEVILRCVPISNHLYFYWYRQILGQKVEFLVSFYNNEISEKSEIFDDQFSVERPDGSNFTLKIRSTKLEDSAMYFCASRETSEAYNEQFFGPGTRLTVL.

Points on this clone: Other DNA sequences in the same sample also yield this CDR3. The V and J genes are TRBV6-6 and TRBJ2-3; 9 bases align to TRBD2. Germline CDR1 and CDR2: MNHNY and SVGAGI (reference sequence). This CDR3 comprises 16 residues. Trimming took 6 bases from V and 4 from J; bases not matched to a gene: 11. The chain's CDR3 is CASRTGLAGGPDTQYF. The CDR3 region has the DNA TGTGCCAGCAGAACGGGACTAGCAGGGGGGCCAGATACGCAGTATTTT.

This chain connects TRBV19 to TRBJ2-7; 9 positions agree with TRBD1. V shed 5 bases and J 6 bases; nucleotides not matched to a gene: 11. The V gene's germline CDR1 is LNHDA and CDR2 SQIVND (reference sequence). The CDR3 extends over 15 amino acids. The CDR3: CASSDLRDREGEQYF. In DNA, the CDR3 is TGTGCCAGTAGTGACCTCCGGGACAGGGAAGGCGAGCAGTACTTC.